The TCR beta chain under discussion was sequenced for a study of T cell responses to AZD1222 COVID-19 vaccine. Study-wide points: The CD4 TCRs associated with vaccination extended across spike and predominated at 160-218 and 743-854. White British donors predominated, females outnumbered males, and clonal diversity was possibly underestimated. Just 5 to 7 AZD1222 recipients were seropositive at baseline.

The length of the CDR3 is 13 residues. CDR1 is LNHDA, CDR2 SQIVND, per germline (reference sequence). The ends lost 3 bases at V and 5 bases at J; junction bases unmatched: 4. Of note for this clone: The antigen is unknown.

Profiling relied on immunoSEQ multiplex PCR, and the TCRdb table lists in-frame clones only, not all of them. Here the sample spans about 110,000 clones, 87% being singletons. The chain carries TRBV19 and TRBJ2-7; TRBD2 matches 7 bases. The sequence derives from an adult in good health. The sequencing used peripheral blood, collected on day 0 of AZD1222 vaccination. CDR3 DNA: TGTGCCAGTAGTATGGGGAGGGGTGACGAGCAGTACTTC. Encoded protein: CASSMGRGDEQYF.